This entry lists 16 T cell receptor beta chains sequenced from one sample in a study of identical twins. MiXCR, applied by TCRdb to the 5' RACE reads, yields one record per CDR3 protein. The sample has 200,000 to 250,000 distinct CDR3 sequences, roughly an eighth seen once. Another study also made use of these data, one on yellow fever vaccine responses in identical twins.

Sequencing was done on a sample of memory (CD45RO+) T cells sorted from blood. The receptors shown here come from a woman aged 18 to 35 in good health.

This clonotype was recorded a few times. The chain links TRBV7-3 to TRBJ2-1; the match to TRBD1 covers 7 bases. This CDR3 has 16 amino acids. The V and J ends lost 5 bases and 8 bases, in that order; junction bases with no gene match: 15. The V gene's germline CDR1 is SGHTA and CDR2 FQGTGA. CDR3 DNA: TGTGCCAGCAGCACAGGGGACAGAACCCTACAAGATGAGCAGTTCTTC. This translates into CASSTGDRTLQDEQFF.

J is TRBJ2-5 and V is TRBV29-1, with 7 bases lining up with TRBD1. Per the germline V gene, CDR1 is SQVTM and CDR2 is ANQGSEA. The CDR3 runs 15 residues. V lost 0 bases, J lost 5 bases, and 9 bases stayed unmatched. The CDR3 is CSVEDRGQPYETQYF. DNA of the CDR3: TGCAGCGTTGAAGATAGGGGACAGCCTTATGAGACCCAGTACTTC.

The chain combines TRBV6-2 or TRBV6-3 with TRBJ2-3; no firm D call. The CDR3 is made up of 16 amino acids. The V end lost 6 bases, the J end lost 2 bases, and 18 bases lay between the germline ends. Germline-derived CDR1 and CDR2 are MNHEY and SVGEGT. CDR3 residues: CASSPLVLLTTDTQYF. The DNA of the CDR3 is TGTGCCAGCAGCCCCCTGGTCCTCCTTACCACAGATACGCAGTATTTT.

The table lists this clonotype with a few counts. V is TRBV28 and J is TRBJ2-4; TRBD2 matches 7 bases. Per germline, CDR1 MDHEN and CDR2 SYDVKM. V shed 3 bases, J shed 2 bases, and the junction held 1 base outside the gene matches. The CDR3 runs to 14 residues. The CDR3 region has the DNA TGTGCCAGCAGTTTCGGGGGGACCAAAAACATTCAGTACTTC. Its protein product is CASSFGGTKNIQYF.

The V gene is TRBV24-1, the J gene TRBJ2-3; weak D call: TRBD2 (5 bases). The V end lost 7 bases, the J end lost 1 base, and 8 bases lay between the germline ends. CDR1 and CDR2 (germline): KGHDR, SFDVKD. CDR3 length: 13 amino acids. The CDR3 here is CATRRDGTDTQYF. In nucleotides, the CDR3 is TGTGCCACCAGGAGGGATGGCACAGATACGCAGTATTTT.

This rearrangement joins TRBV6-2 or TRBV6-3 to TRBJ2-1, with TRBD2 matching over 14 bases. Germline V lookup: CDR1 MNHEY, CDR2 SVGEGT. The ends lost 4 bases at V and 9 bases at J; junction bases unmatched: 8. This CDR3 is built from 16 residues. CDR3 region: CASSSRLAGGVGEQFF. The CDR3 nucleotides read TGTGCCAGCAGTTCAAGACTAGCGGGAGGGGTAGGTGAGCAGTTCTTC.

This clonotype was seen a few times. The V and J genes are TRBV5-1 and TRBJ2-5; D might be TRBD1 or TRBD2, each matching 5 bases. The V and J ends lost 4 bases and 5 bases respectively, with 12 bases between them. There are 13 residues in the CDR3. Germline CDR1 SGHRS, CDR2 YFSETQ. CDR3 in DNA: TGCGCCAGCAGCGGTGGTTGGGGGGAGACCCAGTACTTC. Its protein is CASSGGWGETQYF. Full variable domain (rest looked up from reference TRBV5-1 and TRBJ2-5): KAGVTQTPRYLIKTRGQQVTLSCSPISGHRSVSWYQQTPGQGLQFLFEYFSETQRNKGNFPGRFSGRQFSNSRSEMNVSTLELGDSALYLCASSGGWGETQYFGPGTRLLVL.

This sequence joins TRBV20-1 and TRBJ1-1; TRBD1 might be the D (6 bases). Deletions cut 4 bases from V and 6 bases from J, with 9 bases between. In germline, CDR1 is DFQATT, CDR2 SNEGSKA (reference sequence). CDR3 size: 11 residues. CDR3 sequence (DNA): TGCAGTGCTACAGGGGCCGCTGAAGCTTTCTTT. Translated, it gives CSATGAAEAFF.

V and J are TRBV28 and TRBJ1-6; 7 bases map to TRBD1. The CDR3 covers 17 residues. V lost 4 bases to trimming and J lost 8 bases; unmatched junction nucleotides: 14. Germline loops: CDR1 MDHEN, CDR2 SYDVKM. The CDR3 spells CASSSGQATLWDSPLHF. The CDR3 DNA is TGTGCCAGCAGTTCCGGACAGGCAACTCTTTGGGATTCACCCCTCCACTTT. The entire variable domain, with the rest obtained from reference TRBV28 and TRBJ1-6, is as follows: DVKVTQSSRYLVKRTGEKVFLECVQDMDHENMFWYRQDPGLGLRLIYFSYDVKMKEKGDIPEGYSVSREKKERFSLILESASTNQTSMYLCASSSGQATLWDSPLHFGNGTRLTVT.

This clonotype was picked up a small number of times. The chain couples TRBV11-2 to TRBJ2-2; D assignment may be TRBD1 or TRBD2 (5 bases each). The CDR3 contains 15 residues. From germline, CDR1 is SGHAT and CDR2 FQNNGV. V was pared by 5 bases and J by 4 bases, with 14 bases between. The CDR3 is CASSATPGTTGELFF. CDR3 nucleotide sequence: TGTGCCAGCAGCGCCACACCCGGGACCACCGGGGAGCTGTTTTTT.

The chain couples TRBV7-8 to TRBJ2-1; a weak D match, TRBD2 (6 bases). V lost 5 bases to trimming and J lost 9 bases, with 23 bases between them. Germline CDR1 SGHVS, CDR2 FQNEAQ. This CDR3 region has 16 residues. The CDR3 coding sequence is TGTGCCAGCAGCCGGGGGATAGCGGTTGGAGTTACTGAGCAGTTCTTC. This encodes CASSRGIAVGVTEQFF.

This clonotype was counted ten times or more. The chain combines TRBV3-1 with TRBJ2-3; 12 bases match TRBD2. CDR3 length equals 17 residues. The V gene's germline CDR1 is LGHDT and CDR2 YNNKEL (reference sequence). Trimming cost V 6 bases and J 7 bases; bases outside gene matches: 14. The CDR3 loop reads CASSAGLAGLPVNTQYF. The CDR3 DNA reads as TGTGCCAGCAGTGCTGGACTAGCGGGGCTCCCCGTAAATACGCAGTATTTT.

The V call is TRBV15, the J call TRBJ2-7; no definite D call. The V gene's germline CDR1 is LNHNV and CDR2 YYDKDF (reference sequence). The CDR3 length is 14 residues. V gave up 0 bases and J gave up 3 bases, with 9 bases separating them. The CDR3 spells CATSRDHGGYEQYF. CDR3 coding DNA: TGTGCCACCAGCAGAGATCACGGCGGCTACGAGCAGTACTTC.

V and J are TRBV20-1 and TRBJ2-1, with no clear D. Looked up from germline, CDR1 is DFQATT and CDR2 is SNEGSKA (reference sequence). The length of the CDR3 is 12 residues. Trimming left V 3 bases short and J 10 bases short, with 13 bases between. The CDR3 region has the DNA TGCAGTGCTAGTAGACCGATCGGGGAGCAGTTCTTC. Its protein is CSASRPIGEQFF.

This chain uses TRBV15 with TRBJ2-1, with 11 nucleotides matching TRBD2. CDR3 length: 16 residues. Per germline, CDR1 LNHNV and CDR2 YYDKDF (reference sequence). V gave up 3 bases and J gave up 2 bases; unmatched junction bases: 3. The CDR3 region is CATSRGSGRAYNEQFF. In DNA, the CDR3 is TGTGCCACCAGCAGGGGTAGCGGGAGGGCCTACAATGAGCAGTTCTTC.

This chain connects TRBV6-1 to TRBJ2-7; D not certain. V lost 2 bases, J lost 0 bases, and 14 bases lay in between. Germline CDR1 and CDR2: MNHNS and SASEGT. CDR3 length: 16 residues. The CDR3 here is CASSELGSTSSYEQYF. For the CDR3, the DNA is TGTGCCAGCAGTGAACTGGGCTCCACGAGCTCCTACGAGCAGTACTTC.